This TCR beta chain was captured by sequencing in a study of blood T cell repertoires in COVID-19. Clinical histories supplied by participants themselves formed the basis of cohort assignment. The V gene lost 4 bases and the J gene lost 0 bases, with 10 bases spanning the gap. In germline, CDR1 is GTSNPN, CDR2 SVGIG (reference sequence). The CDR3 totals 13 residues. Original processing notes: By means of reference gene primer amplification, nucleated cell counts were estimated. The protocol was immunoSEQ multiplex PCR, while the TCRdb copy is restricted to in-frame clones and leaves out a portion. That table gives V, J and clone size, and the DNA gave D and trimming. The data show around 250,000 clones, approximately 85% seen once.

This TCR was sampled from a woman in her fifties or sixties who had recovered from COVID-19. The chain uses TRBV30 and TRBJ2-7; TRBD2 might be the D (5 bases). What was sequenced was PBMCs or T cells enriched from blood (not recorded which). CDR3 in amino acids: CAWTSGTSYEQYF. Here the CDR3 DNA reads TGTGCCTGGACCAGCGGAACCTCCTACGAGCAGTACTTC.